Below, one TCR beta chain is given with its context. This clonotype has more than one count but fewer than ten. What antigen it recognizes has not been identified. Within one base of it there is no much larger clone, and no base qualities were kept. TCR beta VDJ combination and CDR3 sequence profiling used genomic DNA as the template. An Illumina HiSeq 2000 was used for TCR repertoire sequencing. Regarding the original processing steps: TRBV/TRBJ rearrangement plots, CDR3 size and DJ length profiles, and Simpson's diversity index were used to evaluate the repertoires. The immunodominant clone was defined as the most abundant DNA sequence in deep sequencing data. CDR3 amino acid sequences were screened for sharing across subjects and were compared with published repertoires and the VDJdb database. The public reads were quality trimmed at Q25 with fastp and then assembled into clones with MiXCR by TCRdb, keeping productive beta chains. For every CDR3 protein sequence, its rows merge into one entry that carries the most common genes and DNA. TCRdb's processing, not the authors' own work, is the source of the V and J calls. Counted in this sample were 300,000 or so distinct CDR3 sequences; 45% to 65% of them appeared once. Jointly, the top ten make up around 7.6% of the sample.

The entry originates in a study of CD8+CD57+ T cells in acquired aplastic anemia (dated 2018 in TCRdb). For the study in its entirety: Extracted DNA from sorted CD4+ and CD8+ cells averaged around 3.5 ug, ranging from roughly 0.17 to 27.4 ug.

At the junction V is shortened by 4 bases and J by 6 bases; bases outside the gene matches: 21. The CDR3 runs 18 residues from the cysteine to the phenylalanine. Only the CDR3 part of the read is kept: 54 bases, read in frame from the first base. The germline V gene specifies MDHEN as CDR1 and SYDVKM as CDR2. The study deep-sequenced TCR repertoires of sorted CD4+ and CD8+ blood T cells from severe aplastic anemia patients and healthy subjects. Ficoll-Paque density gradient centrifugation was used to isolate peripheral blood mononuclear cells. Before DNA extraction, CD4+ and CD8+ T cells were sorted by FACS or by magnetic beads. What the study reported, not specific to this receptor: Roughly 30 CD8+ CDR3 sequences were shared between patients and controls but appeared highly expressed in patients and within their immunodominant clones. Patients and healthy controls showed no significant difference in CD8+ Simpson's diversity (P=0.060).

The V and J genes are TRBV28 and TRBJ2-7, with 7 bases matching TRBD1. The clonotype originates from a human donor with severe aplastic anemia or a healthy control (not recorded which). Material for sequencing was sorted CD4+, CD8+, or CD8+CD57+ T cells (not recorded which) from PBMCs. The CDR3: CASSYKIYPRDSRLEQYF. Read as DNA, the sequence is TGTGCCAGCAGTTATAAGATATATCCCCGGGACAGCCGGCTCGAGCAGTACTTC.